Below, 17 T cell receptor beta chains from the same sample are listed, as sequenced in a study of blood T cell repertoires in COVID-19. Assay used: immunoSEQ multiplex PCR; TCRdb lists only in-frame clones, some missing. The sample carries 120,000 to 150,000 clones, roughly 87% recorded once. Sequenced material: PBMCs or T cells enriched from blood (not recorded which). The receptors originated from a woman between 40 and 55 years old who had been exposed to COVID-19.

CDR3 sequence reads: CSVAREEKDTEAFF. DNA of the CDR3: TGCAGCGTTGCCAGGGAGGAAAAGGACACTGAAGCTTTCTTT. The genes are TRBV29-1 and TRBJ1-1; TRBD1 is a possible D gene (5 bases). Germline CDR1 SQVTM, CDR2 ANQGSEA. CDR3 length: 14 residues. Deletions cut 4 bases from V and 3 bases from J, with 15 bases between.

This chain joins TRBV9 and TRBJ1-2, with D uncertain. The CDR3 consists of 17 residues. The V end was cut by 3 bases, the J end by 4 bases, with 22 bases between. Germline V gene data show CDR1 as SGDLS and CDR2 as YYNGEE. CDR3 sequence (DNA): TGTGCCAGCAGCGCGAATGGACTGGAACGGATCGGCTATGGCTACACCTTC. Its translation is CASSANGLERIGYGYTF.

The rearrangement joins TRBV11-2 to TRBJ1-4; no reliable D call. The CDR3 length is 14 residues. V lost 2 bases and J 0 bases, leaving 4 bases between the germline ends. Germline V gene sequence: CDR1 SGHAT, CDR2 FQNNGV. The chain's CDR3 is CASSLLTTNEKLFF. As DNA, the CDR3 is TGTGCCAGCAGCTTACTAACAACTAATGAAAAACTGTTTTTT.

The chain links TRBV6-5 to TRBJ1-3; TRBD1 matches at 8 bases. This CDR3 has 15 amino acids. From germline, CDR1 is MNHEY and CDR2 SVGAGI. Trimming at V came to 6 bases and at J to 2 bases, leaving 6 bases not matched to a gene. The CDR3 region is CASSLKTGAGNTIYF. The CDR3 bases are TGTGCCAGCAGCCTCAAGACAGGGGCTGGAAACACCATATATTTT.

The chain carries TRBV5-5 and TRBJ2-3, with 11 bases matching TRBD2. Per germline, CDR1 SGHKS and CDR2 YYEKEE (reference sequence). This CDR3 comprises 16 residues. Losses at the gene ends were 2 bases for V and 0 bases for J; bases not matched to a gene: 2. CDR3 bases: TGTGCCAGCAGCTTCCGGACTAGCGGGAGCACAGATACGCAGTATTTT. Translating it yields CASSFRTSGSTDTQYF.

This clone has just a few counts. The sample holds other DNA sequences that translate to the same CDR3. The chain couples TRBV18 to TRBJ2-7, with unresolved D. The germline gives CDR1 KGHSH, CDR2 LQKENI. Trimming removed 2 bases from V and 6 bases from J, with 11 bases in between. The CDR3 runs to 13 residues. CDR3 nucleotide sequence: TGTGCCAGCTCACCAAATAGAGGCCGCGAGCAGTACTTC. This codes for CASSPNRGREQYF. Based on the CDR3 plus reference TRBV18 and TRBJ2-7, the full variable domain is NAGVMQNPRHLVRRRGQEARLRCSPMKGHSHVYWYRQLPEEGLKFMVYLQKENIIDESGMPKERFSAEFPKEGPSILRIQQVVRGDSAAYFCASSPNRGREQYFGPGTRLTVT.

A few counts support this clone. The rearrangement links TRBV3-1 (or the pseudogene TRBV3-2) to TRBJ2-3; 7 nucleotides line up with TRBD2. The CDR3 covers 17 residues. Germline V gene data show CDR1 as LGHDT and CDR2 as YNNKEL (reference sequence). The J segment lost 2 bases and the V segment lost 0 bases, leaving 8 bases of the junction unmatched. This CDR3 is CASSQDRLAAFTDTQYF. In nucleotides, the CDR3 is TGTGCCAGCAGCCAAGATCGGCTAGCGGCCTTCACAGATACGCAGTATTTT.

The V call is TRBV6-5, the J call TRBJ1-6; 9 bases align to TRBD1. Germline trimming cut 4 bases from V and 7 bases from J; bases unmatched to any gene: 5. The CDR3 extends over 15 amino acids. Germline V gene lookup returns CDR1 MNHEY and CDR2 SVGAGI. The CDR3 region is CASSSPDRGNSPLHF. Here the CDR3 DNA reads TGTGCCAGCAGTTCCCCGGACAGGGGCAATTCACCCCTCCACTTT.

This sequence joins TRBV10-3 and TRBJ1-1, with a possible D match to TRBD1 (6 bases). The germline V gene has CDR1 ENHRY and CDR2 SYGVKD. The CDR3 extends over 14 amino acids. The V end lost 3 bases, the J end lost 5 bases, and 13 bases lay between the germline ends. This chain's CDR3 is CAISERAGETEAFF. The CDR3 bases are TGTGCCATCAGTGAAAGGGCAGGGGAGACTGAAGCTTTCTTT.

The V and J genes are TRBV18 and TRBJ2-3; D is perhaps TRBD2 (6 bases). The ends were cut back, 2 bases at V and 4 bases at J, with 22 bases in the middle. This CDR3 has 18 amino acids. Looked up from germline, CDR1 is KGHSH and CDR2 is LQKENI. This chain's CDR3 is CASSPGRDLLQAPDTQYF. Written as DNA, the CDR3 is TGTGCCAGCTCACCAGGGCGGGACCTTCTCCAAGCCCCAGATACGCAGTATTTT.

DNA of the CDR3: TGTGCCAGCAGCGTAGGGGAGGTGGAGGGCTATGGCTACACCTTC. Protein product: CASSVGEVEGYGYTF. The chain is built from TRBV9 and TRBJ1-2; D is ambiguous. V lost 0 bases and J 4 bases, leaving 13 bases between the germline ends. The CDR3 is made up of 15 amino acids. Germline V gene sequence: CDR1 SGDLS, CDR2 YYNGEE.

This clone was recorded only once. V is TRBV5-1 and J is TRBJ1-1; possible D gene TRBD1, 6 bases. The CDR3 sequence is 13 residues long. Germline lookup yields CDR1 SGHRS and CDR2 YFSETQ. V was trimmed by 3 bases and J by 9 bases, leaving 15 bases between them. The CDR3 DNA follows: TGCGCCAGCAGCTCGCCGGCAGGGGCAAAAGCTTTCTTT. Amino acids: CASSSPAGAKAFF. Drawing the rest from reference TRBV5-1 and TRBJ1-1, the complete variable domain is KAGVTQTPRYLIKTRGQQVTLSCSPISGHRSVSWYQQTPGQGLQFLFEYFSETQRNKGNFPGRFSGRQFSNSRSEMNVSTLELGDSALYLCASSSPAGAKAFFGQGTRLTVV.

J is TRBJ1-6 and V is TRBV18; D uncertain. The CDR3 is 15 amino acids. Germline loops: CDR1 KGHSH, CDR2 LQKENI. V dropped 0 bases and J dropped 10 bases, with 13 bases sitting between them. For the CDR3, the DNA is TGTGCCAGCTCACCACCAGAGGGATCTAGATCACCCCTCCACTTT. Protein: CASSPPEGSRSPLHF.

This chain connects TRBV5-4 to TRBJ2-4, with D unresolved. Trimming left V 4 bases short and J 1 base short, with 12 bases between. The CDR3 spans 15 residues. Germline loops: CDR1 SGHNT, CDR2 YYREEE (reference sequence). The CDR3 DNA follows: TGTGCCAGCAGCCTTCGAGATCGGGCCAAAAACATTCAGTACTTC. It is translated as CASSLRDRAKNIQYF.

The chain employs TRBV6-1 and TRBJ1-1; D perhaps matches TRBD1 (6 bases). The ends were cut back, 3 bases at V and 1 base at J, with 12 bases in the middle. Germline assignment: CDR1 MNHNS and CDR2 SASEGT. This CDR3 is built from 15 residues. CDR3 bases: TGTGCCAGCAGTGATAGGGGGGGATGGAACACTGAAGCTTTCTTT. Translation: CASSDRGGWNTEAFF.

The chain recombines TRBV6-4 with TRBJ2-5; 7 bases map to TRBD1. Losses at the gene ends were 8 bases for V and 5 bases for J; bases not matched to a gene: 8. This CDR3 is built from 13 residues. The germline V gene encodes CDR1 MRHNA and CDR2 SNTAGT. Here the CDR3 reads CASRDRVGETQYF. CDR3 DNA sequence: TGTGCCAGCCGCGACAGGGTTGGGGAGACCCAGTACTTC.

The genes are TRBV28 and TRBJ2-1; weak D call: TRBD1 (6 bases). The CDR3 totals 16 residues. Germline assignment: CDR1 MDHEN and CDR2 SYDVKM. The germline V and J ends were trimmed by 3 bases and 4 bases, with 16 bases remaining between them. CDR3 coding DNA: TGTGCCAGCAGTTTCCCCCGGACAGTTGGGTACAATGAGCAGTTCTTC. Translation: CASSFPRTVGYNEQFF.